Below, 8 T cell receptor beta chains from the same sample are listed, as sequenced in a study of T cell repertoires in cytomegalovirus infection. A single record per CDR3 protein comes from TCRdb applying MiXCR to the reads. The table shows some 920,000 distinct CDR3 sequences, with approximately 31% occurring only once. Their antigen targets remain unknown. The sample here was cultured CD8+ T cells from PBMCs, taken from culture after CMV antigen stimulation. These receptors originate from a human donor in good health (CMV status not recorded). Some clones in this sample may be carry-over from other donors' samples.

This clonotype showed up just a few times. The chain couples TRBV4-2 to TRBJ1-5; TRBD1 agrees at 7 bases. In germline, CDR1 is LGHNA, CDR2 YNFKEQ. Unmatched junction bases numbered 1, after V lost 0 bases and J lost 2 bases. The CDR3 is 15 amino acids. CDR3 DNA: TGTGCCAGCAGCCAAGATCAGGGGGGCAATCAGCCCCAGCATTTT. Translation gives CASSQDQGGNQPQHF.

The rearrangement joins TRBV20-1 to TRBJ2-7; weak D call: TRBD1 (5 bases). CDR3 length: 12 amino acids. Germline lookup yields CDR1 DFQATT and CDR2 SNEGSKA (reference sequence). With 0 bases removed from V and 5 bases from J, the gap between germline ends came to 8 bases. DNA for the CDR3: TGCAGTGCTAGAGATCCAGGGAACGAGCAGTACGTC. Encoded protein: CSARDPGNEQYV.

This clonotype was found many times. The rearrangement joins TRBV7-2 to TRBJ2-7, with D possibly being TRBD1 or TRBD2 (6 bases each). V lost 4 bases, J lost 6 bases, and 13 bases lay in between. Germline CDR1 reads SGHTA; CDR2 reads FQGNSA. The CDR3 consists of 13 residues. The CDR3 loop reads CASSSMGGAEQYV. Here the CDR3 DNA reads TGTGCCAGCAGCTCAATGGGGGGCGCCGAGCAGTACGTC.

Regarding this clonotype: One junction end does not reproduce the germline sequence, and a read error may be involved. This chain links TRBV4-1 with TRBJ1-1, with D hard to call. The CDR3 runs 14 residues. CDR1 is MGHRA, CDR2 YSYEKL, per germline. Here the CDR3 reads CASSQDPGSTEAFF. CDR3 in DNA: TGTGCCAGCAGCCAAGATCCCGGTAGTACTGAAGCTTTCTTT.

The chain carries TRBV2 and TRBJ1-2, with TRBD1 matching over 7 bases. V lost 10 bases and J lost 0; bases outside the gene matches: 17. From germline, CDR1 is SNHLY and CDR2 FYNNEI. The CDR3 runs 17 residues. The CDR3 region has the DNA TGTGCCATTAGAACGAGGAGCCCAGGACAGGCTAACTATGGCTACACCTTC. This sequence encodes CAIRTRSPGQANYGYTF.

CDR3 protein: CASSTDPSGDQETQYF. DNA of the CDR3: TGCGCCAGCAGTACGGACCCTAGCGGGGACCAAGAGACCCAGTACTTC. The chain combines TRBV5-1 with TRBJ2-5; 9 nucleotides align to TRBD2. From germline, CDR1 is SGHRS and CDR2 YFSETQ. CDR3 length: 16 amino acids. The V gene end was trimmed by 5 bases and the J gene end by 0 bases; junction bases not matched to a gene: 8. Full variable domain (outside the CDR3, taken from reference TRBV5-1 and TRBJ2-5): KAGVTQTPRYLIKTRGQQVTLSCSPISGHRSVSWYQQTPGQGLQFLFEYFSETQRNKGNFPGRFSGRQFSNSRSEMNVSTLELGDSALYLCASSTDPSGDQETQYFGPGTRLLVL.

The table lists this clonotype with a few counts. This CDR3 reads CASSFLRGSYEQYF. CDR3 nucleotides: TGTGCCAGCAGTTTCCTCAGAGGGTCCTACGAGCAGTACTTC. V usage is TRBV27 and J usage is TRBJ2-7, with D possibly being TRBD2 (5 bases). Germline loops: CDR1 MNHEY, CDR2 SMNVEV (reference sequence). The V and J ends lost 3 bases and 1 base respectively, with 10 bases between them. The CDR3 extends over 14 amino acids.

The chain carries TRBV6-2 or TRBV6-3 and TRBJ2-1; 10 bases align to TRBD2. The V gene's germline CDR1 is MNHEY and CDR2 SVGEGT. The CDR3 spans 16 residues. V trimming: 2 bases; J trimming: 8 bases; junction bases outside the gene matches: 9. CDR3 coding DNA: TGTGCCAGCAGTTACGCCAACCTAGCGGGGGCGGATGAGCAGTTCTTC. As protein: CASSYANLAGADEQFF.